This is a list of T cell receptor beta chains from one sample in a study of blood T cell repertoires in COVID-19. Profiled with immunoSEQ multiplex PCR; TCRdb holds only in-frame clones, not every one. The sample includes roughly 500,000 clones, nearly 90% of them seen just once. Sequencing was done on a sample of peripheral blood. These receptors all stem from a young man with COVID-19, enrolled during active disease. The CDR3 runs from the conserved cysteine through the conserved F or W.

j_call | cdr3_length | v_call | cdr3_aa
TRBJ2-3 | 15 | TRBV12-5 | CASGLGGQVTDTQYF
TRBJ2-2 | 15 | TRBV7-9 | CASSSSGSGTGELFF
TRBJ2-1 | 15 | TRBV11-2 | CASSLTAGSYNEQFF
TRBJ1-6 | 15 | TRBV5-1 | CASSQGQGNNSPLHF
TRBJ2-5 | 12 | TRBV7-9 | CASSLARETQYF
TRBJ1-1 | 13 | TRBV5-1 | CASSRQLNTEAFF
TRBJ2-3 | 17 | TRBV2 | CAISLTQRERRTDTQYF
TRBJ2-3 | 13 | TRBV4-1 | CASSQPSTDTQYF
TRBJ1-6 | 13 | TRBV3-1/TRBV3-2 | CASSQGRGTPLHF
TRBJ2-2 | 16 | TRBV6-2/TRBV6-3 | CASSYPAGGVGGELFF
TRBJ1-2 | 11 | TRBV6-5 | CASRTPPGYTF
TRBJ2-5 | 14 | TRBV5-4 | CASSDYRGGETQYF
TRBJ1-2 | 14 | TRBV7-9 | CASSLDLRGYGYTF
TRBJ2-2 | 17 | TRBV6-6 | CASSRPGLAGELGELFF
TRBJ1-6 | 13 | TRBV28 | CASTRGLNSPLHF
TRBJ1-2 | 14 | TRBV29-1 | CSVDETGSPYGYTF
TRBJ2-7 | 14 | TRBV27 | CASSISGRLVEQYF
TRBJ2-7 | 14 | TRBV7-2 | CASSLDLRVREQYF
TRBJ2-7 | 15 | TRBV5-1 | CASSFIHPKGGEQYF
TRBJ1-2 | 13 | TRBV3-1/TRBV3-2 | CASSPHLWEGYTF
TRBJ2-1 | 17 | TRBV11-2 | CASSSPLGGLTDHEQFF
TRBJ2-3 | 18 | TRBV27 | CASSLSKRQLAGSDTQYF
TRBJ2-7 | 13 | TRBV3-1/TRBV3-2 | CASSRKGGYEQYF
TRBJ1-4 | 17 | TRBV5-5 | CASSLMGQGAVNEKLFF
TRBJ2-2 | 14 | TRBV6-1 | CASSDRLNTGELFF
TRBJ2-5 | 12 | TRBV2 | CASSEAAETQYF
TRBJ2-7 | 15 | TRBV4-1 | CASSHDWLAGYEQYF
TRBJ2-7 | 15 | TRBV5-4 | CASSLAGNPSYEQYF
TRBJ2-7 | 11 | TRBV6-5 | CASSAPDEQYF
TRBJ2-3 | 14 | TRBV5-6 | CASSLRGATDTQYF
TRBJ1-6 | 17 | TRBV21-1 | CASSRPRGGIYNSPLHF
TRBJ2-5 | 14 | TRBV2 | CASSGQGGFGTQYF
TRBJ1-3 | 14 | TRBV4-1 | CASSQPGSGNTIYF
TRBJ2-2 | 14 | TRBV6-5 | CASTRLRPAGELFF
TRBJ2-2 | 13 | TRBV2 | CASGTGVTGELFF
TRBJ1-5 | 15 | TRBV2 | CASSEGGGGGQPQHF
TRBJ2-1 | 13 | TRBV3-1/TRBV3-2 | CASSQSPGLPKFF
TRBJ2-2 | 18 | TRBV19 | CASSISSLGSEGTGELFF
TRBJ1-1 | 16 | TRBV10-1 | CASSEGFGGKNTEAFF
TRBJ2-3 | 14 | TRBV6-6 | CASTSRGTTDTQYF
TRBJ2-7 | 15 | TRBV5-1 | CASRFLTGETYEQYF
TRBJ1-4 | 15 | TRBV18 | CASSNRTGTNEKLFF
TRBJ2-7 | 13 | TRBV6-6 | CASRRGNTYEQYF
TRBJ2-5 | 13 | TRBV7-8 | CASSPRQGQTQYF
TRBJ2-3 | 18 | TRBV6-1 | CASSEMGTSGGSTDTQYF
TRBJ1-5 | 18 | TRBV19 | CASSIGGALDFSNQPQHF
TRBJ2-5 | 16 | TRBV18 | CASSPPREGFQETQYF
TRBJ2-1 | 14 | TRBV11-3 | CASSPGARDGEQFF
TRBJ2-1 | 16 | TRBV6-2/TRBV6-3 | CASSLSSLWSYNEQFF